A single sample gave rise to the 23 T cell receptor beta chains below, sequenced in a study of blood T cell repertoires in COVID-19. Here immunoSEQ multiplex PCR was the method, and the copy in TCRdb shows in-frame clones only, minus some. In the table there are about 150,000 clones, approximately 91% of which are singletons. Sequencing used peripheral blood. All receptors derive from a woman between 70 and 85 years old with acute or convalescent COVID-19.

CDR3: CASSTLIGTSGDLETQYF. The CDR3 DNA reads TGTGCCAGTAGTACTTTAATCGGGACTAGCGGGGATCTGGAGACCCAGTACTTC. The chain couples TRBV19 to TRBJ2-5; 13 bases are a match to TRBD2. Trimming removed 4 bases from V and 5 bases from J; junction bases left unmatched: 13. In germline, CDR1 is LNHDA, CDR2 SQIVND (reference sequence). The CDR3 runs 18 residues.

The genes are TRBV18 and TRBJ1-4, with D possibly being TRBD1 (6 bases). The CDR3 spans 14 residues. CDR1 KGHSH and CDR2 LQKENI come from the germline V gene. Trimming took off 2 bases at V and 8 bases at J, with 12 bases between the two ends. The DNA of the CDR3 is TGTGCCAGCTCACCAGGGACAAGCCCCGAAAAACTGTTTTTT. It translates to CASSPGTSPEKLFF.

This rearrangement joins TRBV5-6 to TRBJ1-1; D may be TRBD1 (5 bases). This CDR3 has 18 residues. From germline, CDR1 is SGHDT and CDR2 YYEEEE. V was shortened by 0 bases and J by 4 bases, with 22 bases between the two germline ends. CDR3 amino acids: CASSLDPGTGVVSTEAFF. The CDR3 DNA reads TGTGCCAGCAGCTTGGACCCAGGGACGGGGGTGGTAAGCACTGAAGCTTTCTTT.

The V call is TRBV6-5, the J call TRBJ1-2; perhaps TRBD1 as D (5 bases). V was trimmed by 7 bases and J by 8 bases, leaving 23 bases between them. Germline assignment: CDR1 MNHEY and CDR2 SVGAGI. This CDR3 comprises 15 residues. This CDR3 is CASTLSLVQEWGYTF. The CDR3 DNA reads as TGTGCCAGCACTCTGAGTCTGGTACAGGAGTGGGGCTACACCTTC.

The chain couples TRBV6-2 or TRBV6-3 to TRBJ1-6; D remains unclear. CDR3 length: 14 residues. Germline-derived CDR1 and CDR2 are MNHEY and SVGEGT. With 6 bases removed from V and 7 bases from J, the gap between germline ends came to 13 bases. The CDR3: CASSLTRGNSPLHF. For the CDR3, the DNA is TGTGCCAGCAGCCTAACACGAGGCAATTCACCCCTCCACTTT.

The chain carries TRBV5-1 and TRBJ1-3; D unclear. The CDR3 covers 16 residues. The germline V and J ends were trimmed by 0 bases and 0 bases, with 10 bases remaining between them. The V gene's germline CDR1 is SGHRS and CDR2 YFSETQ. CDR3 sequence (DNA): TGCGCCAGCAGCTTGGTGTCAGGTCTCTCTGGAAACACCATATATTTT. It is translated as CASSLVSGLSGNTIYF.

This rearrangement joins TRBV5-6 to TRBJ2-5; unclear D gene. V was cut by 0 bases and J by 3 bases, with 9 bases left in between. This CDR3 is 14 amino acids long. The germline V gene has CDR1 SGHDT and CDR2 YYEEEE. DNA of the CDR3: TGTGCCAGCAGCTTGGTGGGCAGGAAAGAGACCCAGTACTTC. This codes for CASSLVGRKETQYF.

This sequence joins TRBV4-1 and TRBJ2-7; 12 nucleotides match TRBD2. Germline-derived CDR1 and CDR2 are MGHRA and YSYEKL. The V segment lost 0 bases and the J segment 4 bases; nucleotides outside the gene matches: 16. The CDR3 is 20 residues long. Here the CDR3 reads CASSQDGLAGGPNQPYEQYF. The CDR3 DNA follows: TGCGCCAGCAGCCAAGATGGGCTAGCGGGGGGGCCGAATCAGCCGTACGAGCAGTACTTC.

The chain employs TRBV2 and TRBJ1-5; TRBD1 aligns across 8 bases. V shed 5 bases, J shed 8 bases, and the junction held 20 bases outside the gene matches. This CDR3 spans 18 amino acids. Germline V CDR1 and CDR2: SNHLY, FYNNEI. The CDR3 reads CASSKRPTSGTGFEPQHF. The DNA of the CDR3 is TGTGCCAGCAGTAAGAGACCAACCTCCGGGACAGGCTTTGAGCCCCAGCATTTT.

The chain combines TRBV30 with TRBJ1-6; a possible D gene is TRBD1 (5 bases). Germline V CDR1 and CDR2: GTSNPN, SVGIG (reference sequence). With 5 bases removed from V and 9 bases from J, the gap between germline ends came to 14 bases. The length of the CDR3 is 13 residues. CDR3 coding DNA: TGTGCCTGGGGCAGGTTGGGGGGTTCACCCCTCCACTTT. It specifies CAWGRLGGSPLHF.

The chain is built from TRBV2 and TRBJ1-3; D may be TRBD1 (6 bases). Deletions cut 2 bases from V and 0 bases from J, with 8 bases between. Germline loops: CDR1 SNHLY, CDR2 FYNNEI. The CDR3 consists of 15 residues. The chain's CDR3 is CASSEQGISGNTIYF. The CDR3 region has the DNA TGTGCCAGCAGTGAACAGGGGATCTCTGGAAACACCATATATTTT.

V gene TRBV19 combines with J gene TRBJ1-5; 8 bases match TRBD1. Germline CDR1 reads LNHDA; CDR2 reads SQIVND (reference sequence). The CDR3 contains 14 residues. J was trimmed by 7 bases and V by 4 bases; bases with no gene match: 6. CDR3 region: CASSTAGGGQPQHF. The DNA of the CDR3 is TGTGCCAGTAGTACGGCAGGGGGCGGCCAGCCCCAGCATTTT.

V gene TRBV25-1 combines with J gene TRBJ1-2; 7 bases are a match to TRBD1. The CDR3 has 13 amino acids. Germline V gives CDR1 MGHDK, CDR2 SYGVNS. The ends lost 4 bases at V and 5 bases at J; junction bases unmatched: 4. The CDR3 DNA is TGTGCCAGCAGTGGGGACAGAATATATGGCTACACCTTC. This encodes CASSGDRIYGYTF.

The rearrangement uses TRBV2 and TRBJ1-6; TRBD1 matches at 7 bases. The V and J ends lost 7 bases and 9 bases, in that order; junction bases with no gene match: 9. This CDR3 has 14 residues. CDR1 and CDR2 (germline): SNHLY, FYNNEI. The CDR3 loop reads CASIFPGQRSPLHF. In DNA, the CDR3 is TGTGCCAGCATATTCCCGGGACAGCGTTCACCCCTCCACTTT.

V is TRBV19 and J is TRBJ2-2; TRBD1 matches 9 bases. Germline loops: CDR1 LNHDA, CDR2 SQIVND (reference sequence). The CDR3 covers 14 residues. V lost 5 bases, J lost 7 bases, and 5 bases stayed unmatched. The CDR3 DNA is TGTGCCAGTAGTCGACAGGGGGAAGTCGGGGAGCTGTTTTTT. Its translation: CASSRQGEVGELFF.

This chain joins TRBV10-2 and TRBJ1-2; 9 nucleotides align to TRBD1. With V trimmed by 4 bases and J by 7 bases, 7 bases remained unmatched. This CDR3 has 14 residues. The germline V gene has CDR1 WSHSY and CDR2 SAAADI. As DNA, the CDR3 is TGCGCCAGCAGTGCGGACAGGGGTCTCCTTGGCTACACCTTC. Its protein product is CASSADRGLLGYTF.

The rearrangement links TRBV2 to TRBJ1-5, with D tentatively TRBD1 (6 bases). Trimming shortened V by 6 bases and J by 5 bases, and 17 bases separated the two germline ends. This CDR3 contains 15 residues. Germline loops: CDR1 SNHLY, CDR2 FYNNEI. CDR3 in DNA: TGTGCCAGCAGGGCTGAACAGGGTAGGGATCAGCCCCAGCATTTT. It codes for CASRAEQGRDQPQHF.

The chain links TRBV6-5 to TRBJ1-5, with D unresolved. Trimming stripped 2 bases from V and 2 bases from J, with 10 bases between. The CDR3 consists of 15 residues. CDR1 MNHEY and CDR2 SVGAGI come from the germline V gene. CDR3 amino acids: CASSYPGSGNQPQHF. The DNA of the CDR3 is TGTGCCAGCAGTTACCCAGGATCCGGCAATCAGCCCCAGCATTTT.

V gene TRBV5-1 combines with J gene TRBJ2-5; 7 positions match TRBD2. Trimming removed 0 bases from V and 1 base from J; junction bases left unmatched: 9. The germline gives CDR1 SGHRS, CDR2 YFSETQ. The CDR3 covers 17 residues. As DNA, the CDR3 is TGCGCCAGCAGCTTGGCCCCAGTTGGGGGGGGCCAAGAGACCCAGTACTTC. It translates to CASSLAPVGGGQETQYF.

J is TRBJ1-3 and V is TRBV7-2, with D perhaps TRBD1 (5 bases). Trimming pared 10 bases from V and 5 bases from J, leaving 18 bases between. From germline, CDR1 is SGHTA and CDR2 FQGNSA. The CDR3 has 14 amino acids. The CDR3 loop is CATAKGKYRNTIYF. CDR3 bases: TGTGCCACCGCGAAGGGGAAGTATAGAAACACCATATATTTT. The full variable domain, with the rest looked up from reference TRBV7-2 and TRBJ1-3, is GAGVSQSPSNKVTEKGKDVELRCDPISGHTALYWYRQSLGQGLEFLIYFQGNSAPDKSGLPSDRFSAERTGGSVSTLTIQRTQQEDSAVYLCATAKGKYRNTIYFGEGSWLTVV.

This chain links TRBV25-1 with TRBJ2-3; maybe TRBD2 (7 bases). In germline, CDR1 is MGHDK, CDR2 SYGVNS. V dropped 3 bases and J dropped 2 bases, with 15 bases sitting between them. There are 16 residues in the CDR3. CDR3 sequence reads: CASSDHSGGLTDTQYF. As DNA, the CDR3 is TGTGCCAGCAGTGACCATTCGGGGGGCCTCACAGATACGCAGTATTTT.

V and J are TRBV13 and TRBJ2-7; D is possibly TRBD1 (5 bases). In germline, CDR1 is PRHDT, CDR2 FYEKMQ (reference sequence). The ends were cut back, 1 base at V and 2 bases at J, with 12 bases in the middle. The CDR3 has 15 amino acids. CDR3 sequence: CASSLVTGPTYEQYF. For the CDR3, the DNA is TGTGCCAGCAGCTTAGTAACAGGACCTACCTACGAGCAGTACTTC.

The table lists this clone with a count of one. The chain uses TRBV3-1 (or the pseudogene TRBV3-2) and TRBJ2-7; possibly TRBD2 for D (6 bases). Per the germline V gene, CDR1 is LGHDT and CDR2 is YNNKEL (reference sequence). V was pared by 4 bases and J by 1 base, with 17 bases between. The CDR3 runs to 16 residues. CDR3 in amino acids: CASSPAMGGKSYEQYF. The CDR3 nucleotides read TGTGCCAGCAGCCCCGCCATGGGGGGTAAGTCCTACGAGCAGTACTTC.